This TCR beta chain is from a study of shared T cell receptors in the human thymus. Sequencing was performed with immunoSEQ multiplex PCR; in TCRdb, only in-frame clones are kept and a portion is missing. The sample yields about 660,000 clones, approximately 88% seen once. The CDR3 runs to 17 residues. Trimming left V 7 bases short and J 0 bases short, with 19 bases between. The germline V gene encodes CDR1 MDHEN and CDR2 SYDVKM. The same sample was also studied in work on human thymus T cells. That source notes: Obtained as resections during corrective heart surgery, the thymus tissue was then studied. Related studies noted strongly shared thymic repertoires across unrelated people.

The sample taken for sequencing was thymocytes. The source is a boy under two years old with a congenital heart defect. The rearrangement joins TRBV28 to TRBJ2-1; D is uncertain. CDR3 nucleotide sequence: TGTGCCAGCACTCAAGTGGGCTCGCCGAGCTCCTACAATGAGCAGTTCTTC. This encodes CASTQVGSPSSYNEQFF.